This T cell receptor (beta chain) was recorded in a study of identical twins. This clonotype showed up just a few times. Carrying unique molecular identifiers, the cDNA also gained a universal primer site through template switching. One entry per CDR3 protein, called by TCRdb with MiXCR from the 5' RACE reads. The sample carries hundreds of thousands of distinct CDR3 sequences, under 9% recorded once. Germline-derived CDR1 and CDR2 are MNHEY and SVGEGT. This CDR3 has 18 residues. Trimming stripped 2 bases from V and 0 bases from J, with 18 bases between. The same data also went into a second study, on yellow fever vaccine responses in identical twins.

The receptor comes from a woman between 18 and 29 years old in good health. The source material was PBMCs. This rearrangement joins TRBV6-2 or TRBV6-3 to TRBJ2-3, with D perhaps matching TRBD2 (5 bases). Here the CDR3 reads CASSYAITRKSSTDTQYF. For the CDR3, the DNA is TGTGCCAGCAGTTACGCCATTACTAGGAAATCTAGCACAGATACGCAGTATTTT.